This record concerns one T cell receptor (beta chain) sequence. Its antigen is not identified. Of the isolated RNA, all was reverse transcribed, and so the sequenced material was expressed TCRB transcripts. The assay was immunoSEQ multiplex PCR, and TCRdb's table has in-frame clones only and misses some. The sample has 350,000 to 450,000 clones, approximately 16% seen once. The data stem from a study of beta chain features in type 1 diabetes. This CDR3 is 13 amino acids long. After removal of 1 base from V and 14 bases from J, the junction contained 8 bases not matched to a gene. CDR1 and CDR2 from the germline V gene are GTSNPN and SVGIG (reference sequence). Whole-study results and caveats: Moderate yet significant TCRB CDR3 shortening was seen in Type 1 diabetes patients in all four CD4+ subsets. Junctions at VDJ sites from type 1 diabetes patients had fewer insertions and more deletions.

Sequencing input: naive CD4+ T cells from blood. This chain links TRBV30 with TRBJ2-1, with 10 nucleotides matching TRBD2. This sequence was found in a young woman in good health. In DNA form, the CDR3 reads TGTGCCTGGAGTGCAATATCTAGCGGGAGAAAGTTCTTC. Residues: CAWSAISSGRKFF.